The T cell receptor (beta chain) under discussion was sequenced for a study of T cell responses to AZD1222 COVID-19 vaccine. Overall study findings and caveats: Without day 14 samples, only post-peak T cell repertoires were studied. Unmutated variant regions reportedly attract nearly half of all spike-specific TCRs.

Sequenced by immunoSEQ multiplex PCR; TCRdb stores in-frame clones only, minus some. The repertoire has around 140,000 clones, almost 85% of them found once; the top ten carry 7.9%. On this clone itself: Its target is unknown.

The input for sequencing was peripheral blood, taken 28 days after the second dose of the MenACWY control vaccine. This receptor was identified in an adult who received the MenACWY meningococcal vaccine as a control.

The CDR3 nucleotides read TGTGCCAGCAGCCTATTAGGTTATCAGCCCCAGCATTTT. Amino acids: CASSLLGYQPQHF. The chain carries TRBV3-1 (or the pseudogene TRBV3-2) and TRBJ1-5; D uncertain. CDR3 length equals 13 residues. Trimming stripped 4 bases from V and 5 bases from J, with 9 bases between. Looked up from germline, CDR1 is LGHDT and CDR2 is YNNKEL (reference sequence).